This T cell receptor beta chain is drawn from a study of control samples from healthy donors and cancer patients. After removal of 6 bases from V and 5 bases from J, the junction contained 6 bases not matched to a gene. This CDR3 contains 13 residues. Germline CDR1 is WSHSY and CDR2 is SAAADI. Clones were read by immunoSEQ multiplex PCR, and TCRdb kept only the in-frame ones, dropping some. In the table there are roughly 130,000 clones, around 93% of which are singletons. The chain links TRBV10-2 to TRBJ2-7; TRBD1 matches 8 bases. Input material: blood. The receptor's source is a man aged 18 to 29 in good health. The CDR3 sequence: CASSRDRYDEQYF. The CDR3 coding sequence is TGCGCCAGCAGCCGGGACAGGTACGACGAGCAGTACTTC.